In its sample, the clone carrying this T cell receptor (beta chain) was seen a few times. This sample was taken from a study of T cells in Graves' hyperthyroidism and ophthalmopathy. The CDR3 has 14 amino acids. The germline gives CDR1 SGHRS, CDR2 YFSETQ. V shed 2 bases and J shed 6 bases, with 11 bases lying between them. Using RNA transcripts as the source, TCR beta CDR3 regions were amplified. When the TCR CDR3 underwent first-round RT-PCR, the HTBI primer set was used. TCRdb processed the multiplex PCR reads anew with MiXCR; each CDR3 protein has one entry. The sample has about 600,000 distinct CDR3 sequences; about 15% are singletons.

V and J are TRBV5-1 and TRBJ2-2; TRBD1 is a possible D gene (6 bases). The sequence came from a woman in her 50s with Graves' ophthalmopathy. Sequenced input: blood. CDR3 in DNA: TGCGCCAGCAGCTTTACCGAGGGGGCCGGGGAGCTGTTTTTT. Translated: CASSFTEGAGELFF.